Following are 8 T cell receptor beta chains from one sample sequenced in a study of CD8+ T cells in alopecia areata. cDNA reverse transcribed from extracted RNA served as the sequencing template. This table comes from immunoSEQ multiplex PCR, and its TCRdb copy is limited to in-frame clones, with some not included. This sample has 290,000 or so clones, each found more than once. The authors sorted pooled cutaneous lymph node cells using CD4, CD8alpha, NKG2D, NKG2ACE and other markers. Sequencing was done on a sample of CD4+ T cells sorted from a lymph node. The receptors shown here come from a C3H/HeJ mouse with alopecia areata. The MHC haplotype recorded for the strain is H2-k.

This clone was detected only a few times. The gene names here belong to mouse. The CDR3 is cut off 4 residues early in the read; its end comes from the germline J gene. The rearrangement links TRBV17 to TRBJ2-3; 9 bases map to TRBD1. Germline V gene lookup returns CDR1 MNHDT and CDR2 YYDKIL. CDR3 length equals 15 residues. Losses at the gene ends were 1 base for V and 3 bases for J; bases not matched to a gene: 2. The CDR3 spells CASSRGDREAETLYF. CDR3 DNA, as far as it was read: TGTGCTAGCAGTAGAGGGGACAGGGAGGCAGAA. Together with reference TRBV17 and TRBJ2-3, the CDR3 gives the full variable domain: DTTVKQNPRYKLARVGKPVNLICSQTMNHDTMYWYQKKPNQAPKLLLFYYDKILNREADTFEKFQSSRPNNSFCSLYIGSAGLEYSAMYLCASSRGDREAETLYFGSGTRLTVL.

This clone came up a few times. The genes are named according to mouse. Read coverage stops 4 residues before the CDR3 terminus; the germline J gene supplies the remainder. The chain recombines TRBV1 with TRBJ2-2; the D gene is possibly TRBD1 (6 bases). The CDR3 has 16 residues. V was shortened by 4 bases and J by 0 bases, with 12 bases between the two germline ends. Germline values: CDR1 NSQYPW, CDR2 LRSPGD (reference sequence). The sequenced part of the CDR3 DNA is TGCACCTGCAGTGACAGGGAAGGGGCAAACACCGGG. Residues: CTCSDREGANTG. The entire CDR3 sequence reads CTCSDREGANTGQLYF. Complete variable domain (other parts from reference TRBV1 and TRBJ2-2): VTLLEQNPRWRLVPRGQAVNLRCILKNSQYPWMSWYQQDLQKQLQWLFTLRSPGDKEVKSLPGADYLATRVTDTELRLQVANMSQGRTLYCTCSDREGANTGQLYFGEGSKLTVL.

Comment on this clone: Gene and germline names: mouse. The read comes to an end 4 residues before the CDR3 does, leaving the germline J gene to fill in the end. The chain has TRBV13-3 and TRBJ1-1; D remains ambiguous. The V gene's germline CDR1 is NNHDY and CDR2 SYVADS. V shed 5 bases and J shed 0 bases, with 5 bases lying between them. This CDR3 is 12 amino acids long. The sequenced part of the CDR3 DNA is TGTGCCAGCAGACAAACAAACACA. Translated, it gives CASRQTNT. The full CDR3 protein reads CASRQTNTEVFF.

This clone has a handful of counts. Any gene name here is a mouse gene name. Read coverage stops 4 residues before the CDR3 terminus; the germline J gene supplies the remainder. The same CDR3 arises from other DNA sequences in this sample as well. The chain is built from TRBV19 and TRBJ2-2; tentatively, D is TRBD2 (6 bases). This CDR3 has 15 amino acids. Germline-derived CDR1 and CDR2 are FNHDT and SITEND (reference sequence). The V and J ends lost 2 bases and 0 bases respectively, with 8 bases between them. This chain's CDR3 is CASSIVGANTGQLYF. The CDR3 DNA, read in part, is TGTGCCAGCAGTATTGTGGGGGCAAACACCGGG.

This clone was picked up many times. Genes and germline are mouse. The read stops 3 residues short of the end of the CDR3; the missing end is completed from the germline J gene. This chain connects TRBV13-1 to TRBJ1-6; TRBD1 might be the D (5 bases). TRBJ1-6 has ORF status, its function being uncertain. Trimming shortened V by 2 bases and J by 6 bases, and 6 bases separated the two germline ends. The V gene's germline CDR1 is NSHNY and CDR2 SYGAGN. The CDR3 is made up of 13 amino acids. The part of the CDR3 DNA that was read is TGTGCCAGCAGTGAGGGGGGTAATTCGCCC. This translates into CASSEGGNSP. The CDR3 in full is CASSEGGNSPLYF.

This clone was counted only a few times. Each gene name is a mouse one. The read comes to an end 4 residues before the CDR3 does, leaving the germline J gene to fill in the end. V gene TRBV13-1 combines with J gene TRBJ1-2; possibly TRBD1 for D (6 bases). Germline assignment: CDR1 NSHNY and CDR2 SYGAGN. The CDR3 spans 12 residues. CDR3 sequence: CASSGRGGDYTF. CDR3 DNA, as far as it was read: TGTGCCAGCAGTGGAAGGGGGGGC.

This clone has just a few counts. The gene names given are mouse names. The observed sequence ends 4 residues before the CDR3 terminus, with the missing tail filled in from the germline J gene. The rearrangement links TRBV19 to TRBJ2-5, with TRBD1 matching 7 bases. There are 13 residues in the CDR3. Per the germline V gene, CDR1 is FNHDT and CDR2 is SITEND (reference sequence). CDR3 loop: CASSKQGRDTQYF. Incomplete CDR3 DNA: TGTGCCAGCAGTAAACAGGGGAGAGAC.

This clone was detected a few times. Germline and genes here are mouse. The read terminates 4 residues before the CDR3 end, so the remaining end is supplied by the germline J gene. The chain has TRBV13-3 and TRBJ2-4; unclear D gene. Germline V gives CDR1 NNHDY, CDR2 SYVADS. V lost 2 bases and J lost 0, with 10 bases in between. The CDR3 totals 15 residues. Incomplete CDR3 DNA: TGTGCCAGCAGTGACAGGAAGAGAAGTCAAAAC. This translates into CASSDRKRSQN. The entire CDR3 protein reads CASSDRKRSQNTLYF.